The 25 T cell receptor beta chains presented below share a single source sample, sequenced in a study of cytomegalovirus exposure and HLA in healthy donors. It was with 60 Vbeta and 13 Jbeta primers that the PCR ran. TCRdb's table, derived via immunoSEQ multiplex PCR, lists solely in-frame clones and lacks some. The table shows 180,000 or so clones, with 82% occurring only once. Material for sequencing was PBMCs. These receptors were obtained from a middle-aged man in good health and CMV-seronegative.

The CDR3 here is CASSLVQGGNYGYTF. In nucleotides, the CDR3 is TGTGCCAGCAGTTTGGTCCAGGGAGGTAACTATGGCTACACCTTC. The rearrangement links TRBV28 to TRBJ1-2; D possibly corresponds to TRBD1 (5 bases). CDR3 length: 15 residues. Trimming removed 3 bases from V and 1 base from J, with 12 bases in between. Germline-derived CDR1 and CDR2 are MDHEN and SYDVKM.

This clone was seen once. The V gene is TRBV4-2, the J gene TRBJ2-1; 7 bases line up with TRBD2. Trimming removed 4 bases from V and 8 bases from J; junction bases left unmatched: 11. CDR3 length: 15 amino acids. Looked up from germline, CDR1 is LGHNA and CDR2 is YNFKEQ. CDR3 region: CASSPSLAESDEQFF. The CDR3 region has the DNA TGTGCCAGCAGCCCAAGCCTAGCGGAGTCCGATGAGCAGTTCTTC.

The V gene is TRBV9, the J gene TRBJ1-6; D remains ambiguous. The CDR3 consists of 17 residues. V dropped 4 bases and J dropped 0 bases, with 14 bases sitting between them. The germline gives CDR1 SGDLS, CDR2 YYNGEE. The CDR3 coding sequence is TGTGCCAGCAGCCCCGACCCTCGAGGCTCCTATAATTCACCCCTCCACTTT. Its translation: CASSPDPRGSYNSPLHF.

J is TRBJ2-3 and V is TRBV30; the match to TRBD1 covers 10 bases. The CDR3 sequence is 14 residues long. V was clipped by 3 bases and J by 4 bases; unmatched bases: 4. Germline values: CDR1 GTSNPN, CDR2 SVGIG (reference sequence). The DNA for the CDR3 is TGTGCCTGGAGCCCGGGACAGGGGTCAGATACGCAGTATTTT. Encoded protein: CAWSPGQGSDTQYF.

A note on this clone: The DNA is left out, because the CDR3 cannot be placed on it with certainty; the CDR3 is given as TCRdb lists it. The V and J genes are TRBV21-1 and TRBJ1-5; the listed D gene, TRBD1, was not tested against the DNA. TRBV21-1 constitutes a pseudogene. The CDR3 region is 22 residues in length, termini included. CDR3 residues: CASSSKENFWGTGIYSNQPQHF.

The V call is TRBV7-3, the J call TRBJ1-1, with 10 bases aligning to TRBD1. This CDR3 spans 17 amino acids. CDR1 and CDR2 (germline): SGHTA, FQGTGA. V shed 5 bases and J 3 bases; nucleotides not matched to a gene: 12. CDR3 coding DNA: TGTGCCAGCAGCCCCACAGGGGGACAGGGGACTTACACTGAAGCTTTCTTT. Protein product: CASSPTGGQGTYTEAFF.

The rearrangement joins TRBV28 to TRBJ1-6; 7 nucleotides align to TRBD1. CDR3 size: 15 residues. J lost 5 bases, V lost 6 bases, and 7 bases had no gene match. The germline gives CDR1 MDHEN, CDR2 SYDVKM. CDR3: CASRGRTGNNSPLHF. The CDR3 bases are TGTGCCAGCAGGGGTAGGACAGGCAATAATTCACCCCTCCACTTT.

This chain links TRBV30 with TRBJ1-4; 7 nucleotides align to TRBD1. Trimming removed 5 bases from V and 7 bases from J; junction bases left unmatched: 7. The CDR3 is 13 residues long. CDR1 and CDR2 from the germline V gene are GTSNPN and SVGIG (reference sequence). The CDR3 protein is CAWDREEIEKLFF. CDR3 sequence (DNA): TGTGCCTGGGACAGGGAGGAGATTGAAAAACTGTTTTTT.

This rearrangement joins TRBV11-2 to TRBJ2-2, with TRBD1 matching over 7 bases. The CDR3 is 16 residues long. Trimming at V came to 0 bases and at J to 0 bases, leaving 1 base not matched to a gene. Germline V gives CDR1 SGHAT, CDR2 FQNNGV. The CDR3 protein is CASSLETGSNTGELFF. CDR3 nucleotides: TGTGCCAGCAGCTTAGAGACAGGGTCGAACACCGGGGAGCTGTTTTTT.

V and J are TRBV29-1 and TRBJ1-3; the match to TRBD1 covers 7 bases. V lost 4 bases, J lost 6 bases, and 3 bases stayed unmatched. CDR3 size: 12 residues. Germline loops: CDR1 SQVTM, CDR2 ANQGSEA. The CDR3 reads CSVGDRANTIYF. CDR3 DNA: TGCAGCGTTGGTGACAGGGCAAACACCATATATTTT.

This clone was detected a few times. The J gene is TRBJ2-5, the V gene TRBV7-9; TRBD1 matches 9 bases. The ends lost 5 bases at V and 5 bases at J; junction bases unmatched: 9. Germline-derived CDR1 and CDR2 are SEHNR and FQNEAQ (reference sequence). The CDR3 spans 15 residues. The CDR3 spells CASSPTGTGRETQYF. The DNA for the CDR3 is TGTGCCAGCAGCCCTACCGGGACAGGGAGGGAGACCCAGTACTTC.

The gene calls are TRBV5-1 and TRBJ2-5; 12 bases are a match to TRBD2. The V and J ends lost 0 bases and 4 bases, in that order; junction bases with no gene match: 10. This CDR3 has 18 amino acids. Germline assignment: CDR1 SGHRS and CDR2 YFSETQ. This CDR3 reads CASSLATSGGAGRETQYF. For the CDR3, the DNA is TGCGCCAGCAGCTTGGCGACTAGCGGGGGCGCGGGTAGAGAGACCCAGTACTTC.

As regards this clone: One end of the junction is discordant with germline, which a read error may explain. The chain carries TRBV11-2 and TRBJ1-5; a possible D gene is TRBD1 (5 bases). The CDR3 extends over 16 amino acids. Germline CDR1 reads SGHAT; CDR2 reads FQNNGV. CDR3 sequence: CANSPGGQGRDQPQHF. CDR3 coding DNA: TGTGCCAACAGCCCCGGAGGGCAAGGGAGGGACCAGCCCCAGCATTTT.

The chain combines TRBV4-3 with TRBJ2-5, with 7 bases identical to TRBD2. Germline CDR1 LGHNA, CDR2 YSLEER. The CDR3 has 13 amino acids. V dropped 4 bases and J dropped 2; count of bases not matched to a gene: 1. CDR3 coding DNA: TGCGCCAGCAGCCGGGACTATCAAGAGACCCAGTACTTC. It translates to CASSRDYQETQYF.

The chain combines TRBV29-1 with TRBJ2-3; 10 nucleotides align to TRBD2. The CDR3 sequence is 15 residues long. The ends lost 2 bases at V and 4 bases at J; junction bases unmatched: 6. CDR1 and CDR2 from the germline V gene are SQVTM and ANQGSEA. CDR3 nucleotide sequence: TGCAGCGTTGAAAAAGCGGGGGGGCAGGCAGATACGCAGTATTTT. Protein product: CSVEKAGGQADTQYF.

The rearrangement links TRBV5-1 to TRBJ1-2, with no clear D. CDR3 size: 15 residues. Germline V lookup: CDR1 SGHRS, CDR2 YFSETQ. Trimming took 0 bases from V and 4 from J, leaving 13 bases between them. The CDR3 DNA reads TGCGCCAGCAGCTTGGATGCAGCGGGTGTCTATGGCTACACCTTC. It translates to CASSLDAAGVYGYTF.

Only one count was recorded for this clone. The chain recombines TRBV5-4 with TRBJ1-2, with D maybe TRBD1 (5 bases). The CDR3 is made up of 15 amino acids. Germline CDR1 reads SGHNT; CDR2 reads YYREEE (reference sequence). V was trimmed by 1 base and J by 1 base, leaving 11 bases between them. DNA of the CDR3: TGTGCCAGCAGCTTGCCGGGGACTGGTAACTATGGCTACACCTTC. It encodes CASSLPGTGNYGYTF. Full variable domain (missing parts from reference TRBV5-4 and TRBJ1-2): ETGVTQSPTHLIKTRGQQVTLRCSSQSGHNTVSWYQQALGQGPQFIFQYYREEENGRGNFPPRFSGLQFPNYSSELNVNALELDDSALYLCASSLPGTGNYGYTFGSGTRLTVV.

The rearrangement links TRBV11-2 to TRBJ1-2, with D possibly matching TRBD1 (5 bases). The CDR3 is made up of 14 amino acids. Looked up from germline, CDR1 is SGHAT and CDR2 is FQNNGV. V lost 3 bases and J lost 1, with 9 bases in between. The CDR3 sequence is CASSFLRDNYGYTF. DNA of the CDR3: TGTGCCAGCAGCTTTCTCAGGGATAACTATGGCTACACCTTC.

CDR3 residues: CASRPMGGLYNSPLHF. The CDR3 DNA follows: TGTGCCAGCAGGCCCATGGGGGGTTTATATAATTCACCCCTCCACTTT. The rearrangement links TRBV28 to TRBJ1-6, with a weak D call TRBD1 (5 bases). Trimming cost V 6 bases and J 4 bases, with 16 bases left between them. This CDR3 contains 16 residues. From germline, CDR1 is MDHEN and CDR2 SYDVKM. The variable domain in full, with the rest retrieved from reference TRBV28 and TRBJ1-6, is DVKVTQSSRYLVKRTGEKVFLECVQDMDHENMFWYRQDPGLGLRLIYFSYDVKMKEKGDIPEGYSVSREKKERFSLILESASTNQTSMYLCASRPMGGLYNSPLHFGNGTRLTVT.

V is TRBV5-4 and J is TRBJ1-2, with D possibly TRBD1 on 5 matching bases. CDR3 size: 15 residues. The ends were cut back, 0 bases at V and 4 bases at J, with 13 bases in the middle. Germline V CDR1 and CDR2: SGHNT, YYREEE (reference sequence). CDR3 coding DNA: TGTGCCAGCAGCTTGGGGGGGGGTGGAGCCTATGGCTACACCTTC. Translating gives CASSLGGGGAYGYTF. Complete variable domain (other parts from reference TRBV5-4 and TRBJ1-2): ETGVTQSPTHLIKTRGQQVTLRCSSQSGHNTVSWYQQALGQGPQFIFQYYREEENGRGNFPPRFSGLQFPNYSSELNVNALELDDSALYLCASSLGGGGAYGYTFGSGTRLTVV.

V and J are TRBV7-2 and TRBJ1-2; TRBD1 aligns across 8 bases. The CDR3 runs to 14 residues. Germline V CDR1 and CDR2: SGHTA, FQGNSA. V lost 5 bases, J lost 4 bases, and 6 bases stayed unmatched. This chain's CDR3 is CASSADRGVYGYTF. Written as DNA, the CDR3 is TGTGCCAGCAGCGCCGACAGGGGTGTCTATGGCTACACCTTC.

This chain links TRBV7-9 with TRBJ2-7, with 8 bases identical to TRBD1. The CDR3 extends over 14 amino acids. V was pared by 6 bases and J by 3 bases, with 7 bases of the junction left unmatched. Per the germline V gene, CDR1 is SEHNR and CDR2 is FQNEAQ (reference sequence). The CDR3 bases are TGTGCCAGCAGACCCTCCGGGACAGGCTACGAGCAGTACTTC. Protein: CASRPSGTGYEQYF. Full variable domain (rest looked up from reference TRBV7-9 and TRBJ2-7): DTGVSQNPRHKITKRGQNVTFRCDPISEHNRLYWYRQTLGQGPEFLTYFQNEAQLEKSRLLSDRFSAERPKGSFSTLEIQRTEQGDSAMYLCASRPSGTGYEQYFGPGTRLTVT.

This rearrangement joins TRBV5-1 to TRBJ2-2; 9 bases align to TRBD1. Germline loops: CDR1 SGHRS, CDR2 YFSETQ. Unmatched junction bases numbered 7, after V lost 2 bases and J lost 8 bases. The CDR3 length is 15 residues. The CDR3 loop reads CASSFVQGAAGELFF. CDR3 sequence (DNA): TGCGCCAGCAGCTTCGTACAGGGGGCAGCTGGGGAGCTGTTTTTT.

CDR3 protein: CASSLQAPNTEAFF. DNA of the CDR3: TGCGCCAGCAGCTTACAGGCGCCTAACACTGAAGCTTTCTTT. The chain uses TRBV5-1 and TRBJ1-1, with a weak D call TRBD1 (5 bases). The CDR3 length is 14 residues. In germline, CDR1 is SGHRS, CDR2 YFSETQ. V was cut by 2 bases and J by 2 bases, with 10 bases left in between.

The rearrangement links TRBV5-1 to TRBJ2-5; TRBD2 agrees at 13 bases. CDR3 length equals 16 residues. Germline trimming cut 3 bases from V and 5 bases from J; bases unmatched to any gene: 7. Germline V gene sequence: CDR1 SGHRS, CDR2 YFSETQ. CDR3 region: CASSSRTSGGGETQYF. The CDR3 nucleotides read TGCGCCAGCAGCTCGAGGACTAGCGGGGGAGGGGAGACCCAGTACTTC. The full variable domain, in which reference TRBV5-1 and TRBJ2-5 provide the parts outside the CDR3, is KAGVTQTPRYLIKTRGQQVTLSCSPISGHRSVSWYQQTPGQGLQFLFEYFSETQRNKGNFPGRFSGRQFSNSRSEMNVSTLELGDSALYLCASSSRTSGGGETQYFGPGTRLLVL.